This TCR beta chain was captured by sequencing in a study of blood T cells in healthy people across ages. Looking at the study overall: About one barcoded beta molecule was captured per two T cells (by template switching).

Every donor provided 7.5 to 10 milliliters of peripheral blood. The use of a sample-barcoded 5' primer and a J-beta primer mix characterized a second PCR of 7 to 11 cycles. MiXCR, run by TCRdb on the 5' RACE reads, gives a single entry per CDR3 protein. The data contain around 1.7 million distinct CDR3 sequences, under 30% of them singletons. Study conclusions and caveats: There were more naive CD4+ cells and higher diversity in long-lived donors than in aged donors.

Many counts were recorded for this clonotype. Its target is not known. Germline V gene lookup returns CDR1 SGHNT and CDR2 YYREEE (reference sequence). V was shortened by 0 bases and J by 5 bases, with 8 bases between the two germline ends. CDR3 size: 13 residues. V gene TRBV5-4 combines with J gene TRBJ1-2; D gene uncertain. The receptor comes from a woman aged 25 to 39 in good health. Material: blood. DNA of the CDR3: TGTGCCAGCAGCTTGGAAAGATTGTATGGCTACACCTTC. The encoded protein is CASSLERLYGYTF.